This T cell receptor (beta chain) was sequenced in a study of Ad26.COV2.S vaccination and SARS-CoV-2 variants. Study information: COV1001, an Ad26.COV2.S trial, supplied this vaccine-arm donor.

Treatment described: around 19 received Ad26.COV2.S at low or high dose, single or two shots; roughly five received placebo; per-sample allocation not given. Day 63 following the first vaccine or placebo injection was when the samples were taken. A note on this clone: Its antigen remains unidentified.

Data came from immunoSEQ multiplex PCR; TCRdb stores just in-frame clones and leaves some out. The sample includes hundreds of thousands of clones, more than 80% of them seen just once. This CDR3 comprises 15 residues. V dropped 3 bases and J dropped 5 bases, with 16 bases sitting between them. The V gene's germline CDR1 is KGHSH and CDR2 LQKENI. Study-level points and caveats: It was found that vaccine and placebo recipients had similar non-spike TCR breadth.

This chain joins TRBV18 and TRBJ2-5, with a weak D call TRBD1 (6 bases). The TCR was taken from a person aged 18-60 years who received the Ad26.COV2.S COVID-19 vaccine or a placebo. The material sequenced was peripheral blood, taken in a trial of Ad26.COV2.S vaccine versus placebo. CDR3 amino acids: CASSPSTGSRETQYF. The CDR3 bases are TGTGCCAGCTCACCCTCAACAGGGTCACGGGAGACCCAGTACTTC.